Listed here are 3 T cell receptor beta chains from one sample, sequenced in a study of blood T cell repertoires in COVID-19. Method: immunoSEQ multiplex PCR; TCRdb's copy keeps in-frame clones and lacks some. The sample records some 250,000 clones, roughly four fifths being singletons. Sequenced sample: PBMCs or T cells enriched from blood (not recorded which). The receptors were sampled from a man aged 35-49 years who had recovered from COVID-19.

The chain carries TRBV10-3 and TRBJ2-4, with TRBD2 identical over 9 bases. CDR1 ENHRY and CDR2 SYGVKD come from the germline V gene. CDR3 length: 17 residues. J gave up 2 bases and V 0 bases, and 5 bases lay outside the gene matches. CDR3 protein: CAISESRAGGTKNIQYF. The CDR3 DNA reads as TGTGCCATCAGTGAGTCGAGGGCGGGGGGGACCAAAAACATTCAGTACTTC.

J is TRBJ2-1 and V is TRBV11-3, with 11 bases that match TRBD1. The CDR3 loop spans 15 amino acids. Germline CDR1 SGHNT, CDR2 YENEEA. V was pared by 1 base and J by 7 bases, with 3 bases of the junction left unmatched. CDR3 residues: CASSLGGTGGNEQFF. In DNA form, the CDR3 reads TGTGCCAGCAGCTTAGGCGGGACAGGGGGGAATGAGCAGTTCTTC.

With respect to this clone: An end of the junction does not agree with germline; a read error may underlie this. The gene calls are TRBV2 and TRBJ2-3; D remains ambiguous. Germline lookup yields CDR1 SNHLY and CDR2 FYNNEI. The CDR3 contains 11 residues. This chain's CDR3 is CASSVSYPADF. In DNA form, the CDR3 reads TGTGCCAGCAGTGTGAGCTACCCGGCGGATTTT.